The clone carrying this T cell receptor beta chain came up a few times. The antigen is undetermined. This specimen belongs to a study of T cells after yellow fever vaccination. Whole-study context: Researchers used SMART-Seq v4 Ultra Low Input to prepare fractions that had low cell numbers.

The CDR3 consists of 18 residues. The germline CDR1 and CDR2 sequences are SGHVS and FQNEAQ. V shed 0 bases, J shed 2 bases, and the junction held 9 bases outside the gene matches. MiXCR, run by TCRdb on the 5' RACE reads, gives a single entry per CDR3 protein. The sample shows over 45,000 distinct CDR3 sequences, more than 5.5% of them seen only once. Findings of the study overall: The secondary response was weaker but peaked faster, day 5 versus 15. Post-booster samples contained most primary-vaccination clones (about 95% CD4, approximately 88% CD8).

This clonotype originated in a man aged 18 to 30 who received the YFV17D yellow fever vaccine. The chain is built from TRBV7-8 and TRBJ2-3, with 9 bases aligning to TRBD2. The material was CD8+ T cells sorted from PBMCs, obtained on the day of the first yellow fever vaccination. CDR3 DNA sequence: TGTGCCAGCAGCTTAGCCGGTGGTGGCGGGGGGGCCACAGATACGCAGTATTTT. It translates to CASSLAGGGGGATDTQYF. The entire variable domain, with the rest obtained from reference TRBV7-8 and TRBJ2-3, is as follows: GAGVSQSPRYKVAKRGQDVALRCDPISGHVSLFWYQQALGQGPEFLTYFQNEAQLDKSGLPSDRFFAERPEGSVSTLKIQRTQQEDSAVYLCASSLAGGGGGATDTQYFGPGTRLTVL.